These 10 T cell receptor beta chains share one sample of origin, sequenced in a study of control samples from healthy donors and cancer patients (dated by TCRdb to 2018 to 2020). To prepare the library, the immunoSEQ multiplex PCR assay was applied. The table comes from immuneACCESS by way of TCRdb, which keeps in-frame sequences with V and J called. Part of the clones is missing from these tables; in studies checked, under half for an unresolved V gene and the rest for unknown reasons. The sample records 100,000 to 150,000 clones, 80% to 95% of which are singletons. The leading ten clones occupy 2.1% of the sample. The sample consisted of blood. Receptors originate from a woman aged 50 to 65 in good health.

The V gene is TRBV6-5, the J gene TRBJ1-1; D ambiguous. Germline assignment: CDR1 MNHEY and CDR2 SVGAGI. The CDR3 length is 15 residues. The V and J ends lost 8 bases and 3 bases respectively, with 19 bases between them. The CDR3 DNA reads TGTGCCAGCCATCCCGGTAACAGAAAATACACTGAAGCTTTCTTT. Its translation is CASHPGNRKYTEAFF.

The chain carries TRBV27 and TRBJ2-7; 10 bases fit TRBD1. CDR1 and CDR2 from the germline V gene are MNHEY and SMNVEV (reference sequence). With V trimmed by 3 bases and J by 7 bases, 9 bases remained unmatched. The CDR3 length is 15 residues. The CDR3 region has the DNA TGTGCCAGCAGTTTCGGGACAGGGGCACCACGGGAGCAGTACTTC. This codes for CASSFGTGAPREQYF.

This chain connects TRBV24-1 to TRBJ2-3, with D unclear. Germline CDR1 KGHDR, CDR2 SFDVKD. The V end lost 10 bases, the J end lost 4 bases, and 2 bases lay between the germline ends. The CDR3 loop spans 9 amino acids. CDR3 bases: TGTGCCACGGCAGATACGCAGTATTTT. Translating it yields CATADTQYF.

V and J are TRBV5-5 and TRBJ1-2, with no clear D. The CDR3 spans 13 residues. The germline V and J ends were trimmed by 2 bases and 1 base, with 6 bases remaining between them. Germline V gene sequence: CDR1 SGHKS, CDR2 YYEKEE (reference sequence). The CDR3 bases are TGTGCCAGCAGCTTCCCAGATAACTATGGCTACACCTTC. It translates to CASSFPDNYGYTF.

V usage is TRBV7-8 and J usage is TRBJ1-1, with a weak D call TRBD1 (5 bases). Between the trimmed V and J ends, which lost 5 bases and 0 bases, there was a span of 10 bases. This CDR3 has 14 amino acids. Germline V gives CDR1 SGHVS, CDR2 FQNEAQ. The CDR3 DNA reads TGTGCCAGCAGCCCCGACAGACTGAACACTGAAGCTTTCTTT. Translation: CASSPDRLNTEAFF.

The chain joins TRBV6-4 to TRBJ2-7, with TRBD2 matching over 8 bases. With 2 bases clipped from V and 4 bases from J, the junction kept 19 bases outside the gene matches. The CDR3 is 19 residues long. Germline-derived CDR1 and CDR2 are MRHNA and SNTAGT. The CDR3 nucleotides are TGTGCCAGCAGTGACATGGGAGGAGAGCGGGGGAGGGGAATATACGAGCAGTACTTC. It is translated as CASSDMGGERGRGIYEQYF.

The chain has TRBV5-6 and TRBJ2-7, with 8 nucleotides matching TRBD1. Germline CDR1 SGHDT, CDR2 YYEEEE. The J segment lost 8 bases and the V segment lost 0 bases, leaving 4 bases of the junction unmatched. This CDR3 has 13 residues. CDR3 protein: CASSLGTGGKQYF. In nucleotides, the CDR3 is TGTGCCAGCAGCTTGGGCACAGGGGGTAAGCAGTACTTC.

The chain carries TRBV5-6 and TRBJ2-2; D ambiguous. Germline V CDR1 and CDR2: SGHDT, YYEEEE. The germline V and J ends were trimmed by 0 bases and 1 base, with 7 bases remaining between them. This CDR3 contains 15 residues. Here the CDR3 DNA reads TGTGCCAGCAGCTTGGACTGGCAGAACACCGGGGAGCTGTTTTTT. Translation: CASSLDWQNTGELFF.

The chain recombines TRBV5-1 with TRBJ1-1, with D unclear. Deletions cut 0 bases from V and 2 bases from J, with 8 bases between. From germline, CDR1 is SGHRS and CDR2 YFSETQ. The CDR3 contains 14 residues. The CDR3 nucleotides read TGCGCCAGCAGCTTGGGTTCACCCAACACTGAAGCTTTCTTT. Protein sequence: CASSLGSPNTEAFF.

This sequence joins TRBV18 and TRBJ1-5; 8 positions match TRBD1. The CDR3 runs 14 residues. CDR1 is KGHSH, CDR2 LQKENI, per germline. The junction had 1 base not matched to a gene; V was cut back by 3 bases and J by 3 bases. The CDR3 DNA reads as TGTGCCAGCTCACCGGACAGGGACAATCAGCCCCAGCATTTT. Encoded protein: CASSPDRDNQPQHF.